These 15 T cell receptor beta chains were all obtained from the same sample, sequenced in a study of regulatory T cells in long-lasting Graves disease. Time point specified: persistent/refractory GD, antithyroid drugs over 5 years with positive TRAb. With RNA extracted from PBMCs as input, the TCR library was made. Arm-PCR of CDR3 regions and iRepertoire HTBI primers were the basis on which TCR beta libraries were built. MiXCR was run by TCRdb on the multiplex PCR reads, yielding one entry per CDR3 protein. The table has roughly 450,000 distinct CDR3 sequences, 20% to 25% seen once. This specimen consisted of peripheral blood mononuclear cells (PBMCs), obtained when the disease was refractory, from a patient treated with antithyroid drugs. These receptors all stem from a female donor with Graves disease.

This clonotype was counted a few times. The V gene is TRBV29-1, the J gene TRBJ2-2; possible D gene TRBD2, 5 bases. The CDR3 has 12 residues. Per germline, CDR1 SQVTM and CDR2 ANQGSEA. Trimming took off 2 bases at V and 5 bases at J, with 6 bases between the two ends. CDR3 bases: TGCAGCGTTGAAAGCGGAACCGGGGAGCTGTTTTTT. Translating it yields CSVESGTGELFF.

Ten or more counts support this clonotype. The CDR3 protein is CASSSLGQGYGELFF. In DNA form, the CDR3 reads TGTGCCAGCAGCTCCTTGGGACAGGGGTACGGGGAGCTGTTTTTT. J is TRBJ2-2 and V is TRBV6-1; TRBD1 matches 10 bases. Germline V gene lookup returns CDR1 MNHNS and CDR2 SASEGT. The V segment lost 6 bases and the J segment 7 bases; nucleotides outside the gene matches: 8. This CDR3 region has 15 residues.

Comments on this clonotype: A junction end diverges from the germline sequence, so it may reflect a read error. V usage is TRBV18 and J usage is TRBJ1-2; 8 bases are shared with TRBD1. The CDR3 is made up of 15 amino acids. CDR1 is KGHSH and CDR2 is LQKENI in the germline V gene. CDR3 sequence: CASSPQDRANYGYTF. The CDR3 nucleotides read TGTGCCAGCTCACCACAGGACAGGGCTAATTATGGCTACACCTTC.

The CDR3 DNA is TGTGCCAGTAGTATCACGGGTGGGGGAGGTAACCAGCCCCAGCATTTT. It translates to CASSITGGGGNQPQHF. The chain carries TRBV19 and TRBJ1-5; possible D gene TRBD1, 5 bases. The CDR3 totals 16 residues. V was trimmed by 3 bases and J by 7 bases, leaving 19 bases between them. The germline CDR1 and CDR2 sequences are LNHDA and SQIVND (reference sequence). The full variable domain, with the rest looked up from reference TRBV19 and TRBJ1-5, is DGGITQSPKYLFRKEGQNVTLSCEQNLNHDAMYWYRQDPGQGLRLIYYSQIVNDFQKGDIAEGYSVSREKKESFPLTVTSAQKNPTAFYLCASSITGGGGNQPQHFGDGTRLSIL.

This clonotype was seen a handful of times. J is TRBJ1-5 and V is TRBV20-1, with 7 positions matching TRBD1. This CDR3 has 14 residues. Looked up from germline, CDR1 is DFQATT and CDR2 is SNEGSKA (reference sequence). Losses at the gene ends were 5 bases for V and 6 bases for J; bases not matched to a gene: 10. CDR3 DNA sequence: TGCAGTGCTCTTAACAGGGGAGGGGGTCAGCCCCAGCATTTT. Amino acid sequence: CSALNRGGGQPQHF.

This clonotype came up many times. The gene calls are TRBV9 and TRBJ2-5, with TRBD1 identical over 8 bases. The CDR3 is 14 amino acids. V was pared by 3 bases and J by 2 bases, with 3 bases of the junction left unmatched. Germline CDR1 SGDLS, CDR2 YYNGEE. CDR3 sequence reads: CASSGDRGQETQYF. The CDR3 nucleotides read TGTGCCAGCAGCGGAGACAGGGGTCAAGAGACCCAGTACTTC.

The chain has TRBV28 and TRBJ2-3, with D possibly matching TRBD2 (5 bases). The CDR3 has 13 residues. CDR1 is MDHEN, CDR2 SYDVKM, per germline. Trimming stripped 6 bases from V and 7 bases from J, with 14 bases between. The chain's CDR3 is CASSQRFENTQYF. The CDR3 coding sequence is TGTGCCAGCAGCCAGCGGTTTGAGAATACGCAGTATTTT. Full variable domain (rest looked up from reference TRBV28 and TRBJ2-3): DVKVTQSSRYLVKRTGEKVFLECVQDMDHENMFWYRQDPGLGLRLIYFSYDVKMKEKGDIPEGYSVSREKKERFSLILESASTNQTSMYLCASSQRFENTQYFGPGTRLTVL.

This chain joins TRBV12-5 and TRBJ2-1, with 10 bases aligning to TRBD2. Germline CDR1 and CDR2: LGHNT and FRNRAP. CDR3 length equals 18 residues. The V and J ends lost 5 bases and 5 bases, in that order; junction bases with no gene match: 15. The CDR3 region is CASGIKREGLALDNEQFF. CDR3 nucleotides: TGTGCTAGTGGTATCAAGCGGGAGGGCTTGGCCCTGGACAATGAGCAGTTCTTC. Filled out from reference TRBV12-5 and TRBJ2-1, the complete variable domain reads DARVTQTPRHKVTEMGQEVTMRCQPILGHNTVFWYRQTMMQGLELLAYFRNRAPLDDSGMPKDRFSAEMPDATLATLKIQPSEPRDSAVYFCASGIKREGLALDNEQFFGPGTRLTVL.

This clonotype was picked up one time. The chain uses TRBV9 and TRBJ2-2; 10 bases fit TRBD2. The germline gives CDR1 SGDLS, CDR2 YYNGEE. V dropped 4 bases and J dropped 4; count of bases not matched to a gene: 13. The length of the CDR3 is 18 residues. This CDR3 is CASSPPLVAGGGTGELFF. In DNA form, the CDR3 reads TGTGCCAGCAGCCCCCCGTTGGTAGCGGGGGGTGGCACCGGGGAGCTGTTTTTT. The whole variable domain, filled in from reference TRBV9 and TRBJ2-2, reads DSGVTQTPKHLITATGQRVTLRCSPRSGDLSVYWYQQSLDQGLQFLIQYYNGEERAKGNILERFSAQQFPDLHSELNLSSLELGDSALYFCASSPPLVAGGGTGELFFGEGSRLTVL.

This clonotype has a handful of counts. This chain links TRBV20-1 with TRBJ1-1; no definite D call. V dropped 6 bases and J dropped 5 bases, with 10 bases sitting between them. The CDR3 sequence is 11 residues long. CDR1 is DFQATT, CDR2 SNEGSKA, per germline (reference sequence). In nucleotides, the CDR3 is TGCAGTGCGCCCGTCACAACTGAAGCTTTCTTT. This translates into CSAPVTTEAFF.

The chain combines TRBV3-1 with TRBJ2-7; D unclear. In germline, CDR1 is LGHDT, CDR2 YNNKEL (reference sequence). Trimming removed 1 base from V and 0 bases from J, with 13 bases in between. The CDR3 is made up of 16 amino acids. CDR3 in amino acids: CASSQGRRLNSYEQYF. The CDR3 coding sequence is TGTGCCAGCAGCCAAGGACGAAGACTGAACTCCTACGAGCAGTACTTC.

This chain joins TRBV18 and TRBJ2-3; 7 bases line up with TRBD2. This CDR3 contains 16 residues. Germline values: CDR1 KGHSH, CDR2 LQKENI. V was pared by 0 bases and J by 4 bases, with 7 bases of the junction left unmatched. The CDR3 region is CASSPPVRGGADTQYF. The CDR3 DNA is TGTGCCAGCTCACCACCGGTTCGGGGAGGGGCAGATACGCAGTATTTT.

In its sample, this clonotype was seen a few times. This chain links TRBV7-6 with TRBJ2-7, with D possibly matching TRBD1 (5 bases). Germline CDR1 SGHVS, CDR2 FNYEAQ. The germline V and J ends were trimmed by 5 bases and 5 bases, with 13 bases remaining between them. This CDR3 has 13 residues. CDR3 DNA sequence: TGTGCCAGCAGCCCCCGTTTAGGGGACGAGCAGTACTTC. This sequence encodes CASSPRLGDEQYF.

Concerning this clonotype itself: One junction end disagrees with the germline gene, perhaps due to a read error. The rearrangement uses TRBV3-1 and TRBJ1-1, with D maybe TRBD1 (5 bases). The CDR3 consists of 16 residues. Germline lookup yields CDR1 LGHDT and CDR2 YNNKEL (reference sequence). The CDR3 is CAGSQPPQGTGTEAFF. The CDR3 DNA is TGTGCCGGCAGCCAACCGCCTCAGGGAACTGGTACTGAAGCTTTCTTT.

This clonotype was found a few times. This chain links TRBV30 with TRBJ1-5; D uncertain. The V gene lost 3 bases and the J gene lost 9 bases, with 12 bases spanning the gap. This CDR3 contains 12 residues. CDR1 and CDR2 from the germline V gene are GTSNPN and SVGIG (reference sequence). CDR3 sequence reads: CAWSNVLGPQHF. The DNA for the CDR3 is TGTGCCTGGAGCAATGTCCTTGGGCCCCAGCATTTT.